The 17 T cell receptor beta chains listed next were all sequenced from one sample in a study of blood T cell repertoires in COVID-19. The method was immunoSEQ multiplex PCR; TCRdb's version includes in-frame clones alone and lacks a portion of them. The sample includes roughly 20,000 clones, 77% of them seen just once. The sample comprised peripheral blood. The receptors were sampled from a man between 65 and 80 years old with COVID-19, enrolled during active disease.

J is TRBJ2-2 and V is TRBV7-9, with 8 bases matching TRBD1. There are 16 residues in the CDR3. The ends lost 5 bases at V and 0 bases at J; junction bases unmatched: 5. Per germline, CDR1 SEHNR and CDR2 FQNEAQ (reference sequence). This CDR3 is CASSTATGANTGELFF. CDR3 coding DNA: TGTGCCAGCAGCACCGCGACAGGGGCGAACACCGGGGAGCTGTTTTTT.

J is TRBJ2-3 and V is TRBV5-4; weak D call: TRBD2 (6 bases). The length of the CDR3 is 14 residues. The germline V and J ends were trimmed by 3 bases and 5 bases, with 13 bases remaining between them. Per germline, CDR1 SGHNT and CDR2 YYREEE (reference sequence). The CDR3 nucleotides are TGTGCCAGCAGCTCTGTGGGGGGTAGAGATACGCAGTATTTT. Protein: CASSSVGGRDTQYF.

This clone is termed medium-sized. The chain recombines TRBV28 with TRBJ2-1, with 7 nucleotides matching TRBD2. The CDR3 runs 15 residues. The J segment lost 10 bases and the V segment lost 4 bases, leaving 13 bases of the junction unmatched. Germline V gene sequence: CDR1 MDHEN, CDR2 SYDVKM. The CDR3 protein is CASSSRLAGHTEQFF. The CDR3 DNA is TGTGCCAGCAGTTCGAGGTTAGCGGGCCATACGGAGCAGTTCTTC.

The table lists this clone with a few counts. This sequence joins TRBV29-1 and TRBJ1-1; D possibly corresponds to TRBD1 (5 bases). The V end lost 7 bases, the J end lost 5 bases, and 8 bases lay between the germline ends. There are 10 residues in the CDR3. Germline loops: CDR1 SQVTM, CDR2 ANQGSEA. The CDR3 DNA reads TGCAGCGCCAGGGTGACTGAAGCTTTCTTT. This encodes CSARVTEAFF.

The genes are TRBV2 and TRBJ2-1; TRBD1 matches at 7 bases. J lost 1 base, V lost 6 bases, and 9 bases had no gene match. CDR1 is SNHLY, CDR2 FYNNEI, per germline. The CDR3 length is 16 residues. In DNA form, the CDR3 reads TGTGCCAGCAGCGGGCTAGGGGGCTGGTCCTACAATGAGCAGTTCTTC. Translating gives CASSGLGGWSYNEQFF.

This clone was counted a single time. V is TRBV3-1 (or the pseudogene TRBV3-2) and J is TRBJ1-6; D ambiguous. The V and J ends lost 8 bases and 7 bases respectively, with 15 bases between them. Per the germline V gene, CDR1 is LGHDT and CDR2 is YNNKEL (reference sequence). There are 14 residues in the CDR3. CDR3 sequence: CASDQTGGNSPLHF. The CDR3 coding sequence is TGTGCCAGCGACCAGACCGGCGGGAATTCACCCCTCCACTTT.

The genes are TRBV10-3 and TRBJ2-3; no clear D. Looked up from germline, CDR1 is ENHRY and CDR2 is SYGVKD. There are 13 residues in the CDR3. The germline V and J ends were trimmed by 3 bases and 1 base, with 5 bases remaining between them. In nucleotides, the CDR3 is TGTGCCATCAGTGACCTAGGCACAGATACGCAGTATTTT. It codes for CAISDLGTDTQYF.

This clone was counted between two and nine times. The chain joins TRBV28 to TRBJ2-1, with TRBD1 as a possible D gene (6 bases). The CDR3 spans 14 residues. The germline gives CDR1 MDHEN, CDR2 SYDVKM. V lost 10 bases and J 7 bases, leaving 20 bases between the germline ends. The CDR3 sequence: CATTGIFFGNEQFF. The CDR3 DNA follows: TGTGCCACCACAGGGATTTTTTTCGGGAATGAGCAGTTCTTC.

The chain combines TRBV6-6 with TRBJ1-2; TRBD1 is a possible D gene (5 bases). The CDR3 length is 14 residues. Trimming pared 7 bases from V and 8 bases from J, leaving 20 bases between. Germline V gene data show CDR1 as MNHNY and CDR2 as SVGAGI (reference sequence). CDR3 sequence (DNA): TGTGCCAGCATCATAGCGGGGCAAACAAAAGGCTACACCTTC. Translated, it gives CASIIAGQTKGYTF.

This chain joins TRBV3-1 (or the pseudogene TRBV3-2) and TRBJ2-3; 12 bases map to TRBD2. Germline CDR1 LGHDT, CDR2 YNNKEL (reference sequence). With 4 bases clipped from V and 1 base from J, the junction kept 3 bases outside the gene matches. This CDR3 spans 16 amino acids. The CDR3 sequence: CASSRLAGAGTDTQYF. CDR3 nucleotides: TGTGCCAGCAGCCGACTAGCGGGAGCGGGCACAGATACGCAGTATTTT.

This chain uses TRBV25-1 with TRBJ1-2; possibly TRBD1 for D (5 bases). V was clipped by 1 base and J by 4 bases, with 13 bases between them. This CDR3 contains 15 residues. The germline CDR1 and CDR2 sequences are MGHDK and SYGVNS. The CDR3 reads CASSELSDSFYGYTF. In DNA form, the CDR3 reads TGTGCCAGCAGTGAATTGTCCGACAGTTTCTATGGCTACACCTTC.

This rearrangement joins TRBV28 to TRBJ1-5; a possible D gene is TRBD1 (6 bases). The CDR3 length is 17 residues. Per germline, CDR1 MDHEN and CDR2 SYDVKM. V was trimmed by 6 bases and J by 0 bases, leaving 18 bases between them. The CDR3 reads CASRRGQNLYSNQPQHF. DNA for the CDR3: TGTGCCAGCAGGCGGGGGCAGAACCTATATAGCAATCAGCCCCAGCATTTT.

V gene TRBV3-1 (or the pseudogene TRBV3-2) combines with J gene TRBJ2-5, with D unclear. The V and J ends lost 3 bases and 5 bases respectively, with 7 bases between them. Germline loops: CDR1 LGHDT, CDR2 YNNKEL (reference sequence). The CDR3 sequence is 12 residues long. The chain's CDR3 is CASSHLGETQYF. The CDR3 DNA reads TGTGCCAGCAGCCACCTCGGGGAGACCCAGTACTTC.

In DNA, the CDR3 is TGCGCCAGCAGCCAAGAGTCAAGCGGCCCAGATACGCAGTATTTT. The encoded protein is CASSQESSGPDTQYF. The chain has TRBV4-1 and TRBJ2-3; TRBD2 is a possible D gene (5 bases). Germline-derived CDR1 and CDR2 are MGHRA and YSYEKL. Trimming took 0 bases from V and 4 from J, leaving 11 bases between them. The CDR3 sequence is 15 residues long.

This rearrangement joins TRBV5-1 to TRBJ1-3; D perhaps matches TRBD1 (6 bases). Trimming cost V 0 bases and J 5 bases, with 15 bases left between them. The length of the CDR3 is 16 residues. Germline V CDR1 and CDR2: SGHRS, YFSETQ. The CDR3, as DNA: TGCGCCAGCAGCTTGGAATCGACAGGCTTACGAAACACCATATATTTT. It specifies CASSLESTGLRNTIYF.

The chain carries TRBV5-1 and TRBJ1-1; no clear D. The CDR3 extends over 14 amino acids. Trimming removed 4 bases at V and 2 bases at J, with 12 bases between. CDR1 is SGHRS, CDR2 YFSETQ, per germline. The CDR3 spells CASSPYRSNTEAFF. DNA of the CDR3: TGCGCCAGCAGCCCCTACAGAAGTAACACTGAAGCTTTCTTT.

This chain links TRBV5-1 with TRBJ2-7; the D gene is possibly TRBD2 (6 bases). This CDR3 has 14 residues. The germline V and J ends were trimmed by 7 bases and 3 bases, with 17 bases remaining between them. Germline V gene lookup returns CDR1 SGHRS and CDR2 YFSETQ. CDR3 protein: CASSPAGRYYEQYF. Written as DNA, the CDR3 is TGCGCCAGCTCCCCCGCCGGGAGATACTACGAGCAGTACTTC.